This T cell receptor (beta chain) was retrieved from a study of blood T cell repertoires in COVID-19 (TCRdb year 2020). Context from the whole study: Samples from collaborators originated in the United States, Italy and Spain and spanned both the acute and convalescent phases of COVID-19. The prospective study material was composed of cDNA or gDNA derived from T cells, B-cell-depleted T cells, or PBMCs. The dataset comprised deeply sampled blood TCRbeta repertoires from subjects exposed to, actively infected with, or recovered from COVID-19. A freely available public database, intended as a resource for researchers studying the immune response to SARS-CoV-2, is where the repertoires were released. The samples were drawn from two sources: the first 160 participants of the ongoing ImmuneRACE study, and 1,000 to 1,500 subjects contributed by 6 global collaborators. Nearly every sample came with metadata listing a de-identified subject ID, COVID-19 status, age in years and sex. Where available, HLA class I and class II types were obtained from metadata supplied by the sample provider rather than from assay-based typing. General findings and caveats noted by the study authors: The quantity of clinical and demographic metadata differed by source and by participant and was supplied without curation.

This clone is a singleton in its sample. The antigen it recognizes is unknown. Base qualities are not recorded, but no much larger clone differs from it by a single base. TCRbeta CDR3 regions were amplified from genomic DNA using the immunoSEQ Assay, a bias-controlled multiplex PCR. On the study's bioinformatics: Within the assay, amplification of reference gene primers was used to estimate how many nucleated cells each sample contained. Sequence reads were collapsed and filtered to measure the absolute abundance of every unique TCRbeta CDR3 rearrangement. For each sample, productive Simpson clonality was calculated by taking the square root of Simpson's diversity index across productive rearrangements. What TCRdb holds here is the immuneACCESS table cut down to in-frame rearrangements. Part of the clones is not present; checked against another copy, under half of the missing clones reflect an unresolved V gene, and the others are unexplained. Clone size and the V and J calls come from that table; the DNA yielded D and trimming. Recorded for this sample are roughly 150,000 clones; approximately 86% of them occurred a single time. The top ten clonotypes cover over 4% of the sample.

There are 13 amino acids in the CDR3, from cysteine to phenylalanine inclusive. Kept here is only the CDR3 DNA, which spans 39 bases and is read in frame from base 1. The germline V gene supplies CDR1 SGDLS and CDR2 YYNGEE. V drops 7 bases and J drops 0 bases, leaving 9 bases in between. Enrolling through a virtual design, the prospective study's participants ranged in age from roughly 18 to 90 years and lived across 24 United States geographic areas. In the prospective study, cohorts were assigned on the basis of participant-reported clinical history obtained from a screening survey and a study questionnaire. A participant counted as exposed if, within 2 weeks of entering the study, that participant had been in contact with someone who had a PCR-confirmed or clinician-diagnosed COVID-19 case. In the prospective study, mobile phlebotomists collected whole blood, serum and a nasopharyngeal or oropharyngeal swab from each participant. Prospective study participants could optionally give additional blood draws and questionnaires over an approximately 2-month period. Prospective study blood samples were shipped either frozen or at room temperature before DNA extraction.

The clonotype comes from a woman aged 40 to 50 who had been exposed to COVID-19. Rearrangement joined TRBV9 to TRBJ2-3, and the D gene may be TRBD1, 6 bases matching. Material: PBMCs or T cells enriched from blood (not recorded which). The nucleotides read TGTGCCAGCGGGACAACAAGCACAGATACGCAGTATTTT. Translation gives CASGTTSTDTQYF.